What follows are 27 T cell receptor beta chains derived from one specimen sequenced in a study of blood T cell repertoires in COVID-19. Sequencing was performed with immunoSEQ multiplex PCR; in TCRdb, only in-frame clones are kept and a portion is missing. The sample lists 90,000 or so clones, over 80% occurring once. Specimen: peripheral blood. These receptors originate from a human donor in a cohort sampled during active COVID-19.

This clone was picked up a small number of times. The chain recombines TRBV19 with TRBJ1-2, with 9 positions matching TRBD1. The CDR3 extends over 14 amino acids. CDR1 is LNHDA, CDR2 SQIVND, per germline (reference sequence). V lost 5 bases, J lost 3 bases, and 4 bases stayed unmatched. The CDR3 is CASSGGQGHYGYTF. DNA of the CDR3: TGTGCCAGTAGTGGGGGACAGGGCCACTATGGCTACACCTTC.

This clone was seen only once. The V and J genes are TRBV28 and TRBJ2-7; 12 nucleotides match TRBD1. V gave up 4 bases and J gave up 7 bases; unmatched junction bases: 11. Germline V gene data show CDR1 as MDHEN and CDR2 as SYDVKM. CDR3 length: 16 amino acids. CDR3 nucleotides: TGTGCCAGCAGTTCTCCTTCGGGACAGGGGGCGGGGGAGCAGTACTTC. Translating it yields CASSSPSGQGAGEQYF.

This clone was recorded once. This chain connects TRBV5-1 to TRBJ2-7; the match to TRBD1 covers 10 bases. The ends lost 0 bases at V and 3 bases at J; junction bases unmatched: 6. CDR1 is SGHRS and CDR2 is YFSETQ in the germline V gene. The CDR3 spans 16 residues. The CDR3 DNA reads as TGCGCCAGCAGCTTGGCCCTTGGACAGGGGGTCTACGAGCAGTACTTC. Encoded protein: CASSLALGQGVYEQYF.

The gene calls are TRBV3-1 (or the pseudogene TRBV3-2) and TRBJ2-7; the match to TRBD2 covers 9 bases. The CDR3 is 15 amino acids. V was pared by 4 bases and J by 1 base, with 5 bases of the junction left unmatched. CDR1 and CDR2 from the germline V gene are LGHDT and YNNKEL (reference sequence). The CDR3 DNA is TGTGCCAGCAGCCTGACTAGCGGAGAATCCTACGAGCAGTACTTC. It specifies CASSLTSGESYEQYF.

This chain links TRBV7-2 with TRBJ2-1; 10 nucleotides agree with TRBD2. The CDR3 consists of 15 residues. From germline, CDR1 is SGHTA and CDR2 FQGNSA. The V and J ends lost 3 bases and 3 bases, in that order; junction bases with no gene match: 2. CDR3 sequence (DNA): TGTGCCAGCAGCTTCGGACTAGCGGACTACAATGAGCAGTTCTTC. It specifies CASSFGLADYNEQFF.

The V call is TRBV5-1, the J call TRBJ2-1; 9 nucleotides align to TRBD2. Per the germline V gene, CDR1 is SGHRS and CDR2 is YFSETQ. The CDR3 consists of 15 residues. V trimming: 3 bases; J trimming: 2 bases; junction bases outside the gene matches: 3. The chain's CDR3 is CASSSREGAYNEQFF. CDR3 sequence (DNA): TGCGCCAGCAGCTCGCGGGAGGGCGCCTACAATGAGCAGTTCTTC.

This chain uses TRBV7-2 with TRBJ1-5; D is ambiguous. Germline V gene lookup returns CDR1 SGHTA and CDR2 FQGNSA. The CDR3 is 13 amino acids. V was clipped by 0 bases and J by 5 bases, with 5 bases between them. In nucleotides, the CDR3 is TGTGCCAGCAGCTTAGCGCAGGATCAGCCCCAGCATTTT. Protein product: CASSLAQDQPQHF.

The gene calls are TRBV10-3 and TRBJ1-2; a weak D match, TRBD1 (5 bases). The V and J ends lost 7 bases and 4 bases respectively, with 19 bases between them. The germline CDR1 and CDR2 sequences are ENHRY and SYGVKD. The CDR3 covers 15 residues. CDR3 in DNA: TGTGCCATCACCTCGGGGGGGAGTGGGAGCTATGGCTACACCTTC. Its protein product is CAITSGGSGSYGYTF.

This chain joins TRBV18 and TRBJ2-1; the match to TRBD1 covers 8 bases. J lost 2 bases, V lost 8 bases, and 2 bases had no gene match. Germline lookup yields CDR1 KGHSH and CDR2 LQKENI. This CDR3 is built from 13 residues. The CDR3 reads CASAQGAYNEQFF. As DNA, the CDR3 is TGTGCCAGCGCACAGGGGGCCTACAATGAGCAGTTCTTC. Using reference TRBV18 and TRBJ2-1 for the parts outside the CDR3, the full variable domain is NAGVMQNPRHLVRRRGQEARLRCSPMKGHSHVYWYRQLPEEGLKFMVYLQKENIIDESGMPKERFSAEFPKEGPSILRIQQVVRGDSAAYFCASAQGAYNEQFFGPGTRLTVL.

V gene TRBV6-5 combines with J gene TRBJ2-2, with 8 bases aligning to TRBD1. The V gene's germline CDR1 is MNHEY and CDR2 SVGAGI. The CDR3 contains 14 residues. J gave up 5 bases and V 7 bases, and 6 bases lay outside the gene matches. The CDR3 sequence is CASNLQGGTGELFF. Here the CDR3 DNA reads TGTGCCAGCAACTTACAGGGGGGAACCGGGGAGCTGTTTTTT.

V is TRBV7-8 and J is TRBJ1-4; D gene unclear. The CDR3 consists of 16 residues. V was cut by 5 bases and J by 6 bases, with 19 bases left in between. Germline CDR1 SGHVS, CDR2 FQNEAQ. CDR3 coding DNA: TGTGCCAGCAGCGGGCGAAAAGGACCGGAGGATGAAAAACTGTTTTTT. It yields the protein CASSGRKGPEDEKLFF.

In DNA form, the CDR3 reads TGTGCCAGCAGCTACGCGGGGTATGGAAACACCATATATTTT. This codes for CASSYAGYGNTIYF. The chain has TRBV7-8 and TRBJ1-3; D is unresolved. The CDR3 is made up of 14 amino acids. The germline V and J ends were trimmed by 4 bases and 3 bases, with 10 bases remaining between them. Germline V CDR1 and CDR2: SGHVS, FQNEAQ.

This sequence joins TRBV7-9 and TRBJ1-2; D is possibly TRBD1 (5 bases). The CDR3 length is 14 residues. Germline V lookup: CDR1 SEHNR, CDR2 FQNEAQ (reference sequence). V gave up 1 base and J gave up 2 bases, with 8 bases separating them. CDR3 sequence: CASSLETGNYGYTF. The CDR3 DNA is TGTGCCAGCAGCTTAGAAACAGGAAACTATGGCTACACCTTC.

In its sample, this clone was seen once. The chain is built from TRBV24-1 and TRBJ2-1; a weak D match, TRBD2 (6 bases). Germline V gives CDR1 KGHDR, CDR2 SFDVKD. The CDR3 totals 16 residues. V was shortened by 3 bases and J by 7 bases, with 18 bases between the two germline ends. For the CDR3, the DNA is TGTGCCACCAGTGATGGCTCGGCGGGAAAGAGAAATGAGCAGTTCTTC. It is translated as CATSDGSAGKRNEQFF.

V and J are TRBV3-1 (or the pseudogene TRBV3-2) and TRBJ2-7; TRBD2 matches 14 bases. The CDR3 extends over 15 amino acids. The V gene's germline CDR1 is LGHDT and CDR2 YNNKEL (reference sequence). J was trimmed by 5 bases and V by 3 bases; bases with no gene match: 3. The CDR3 is CASSQGTSGRNEQYF. In nucleotides, the CDR3 is TGTGCCAGCAGCCAGGGGACTAGCGGGAGAAACGAGCAGTACTTC.

This clone was seen only once. The chain uses TRBV19 and TRBJ2-7; 7 bases line up with TRBD1. The CDR3 runs to 12 residues. The junction had 3 bases not matched to a gene; V was cut back by 5 bases and J by 5 bases. CDR1 LNHDA and CDR2 SQIVND come from the germline V gene (reference sequence). CDR3 loop: CASSWGTDEQYF. CDR3 nucleotide sequence: TGTGCCAGTAGTTGGGGGACAGACGAGCAGTACTTC.

The V call is TRBV28, the J call TRBJ2-1; 8 bases align to TRBD2. Unmatched junction bases numbered 14, after V lost 6 bases and J lost 4 bases. The CDR3 extends over 17 amino acids. Looked up from germline, CDR1 is MDHEN and CDR2 is SYDVKM. In nucleotides, the CDR3 is TGTGCCAGCAGCCATCCCCCCGGGAGGGGGGGATACAATGAGCAGTTCTTC. Translated, it gives CASSHPPGRGGYNEQFF.

The chain joins TRBV7-2 to TRBJ2-1, with TRBD2 matching 7 bases. Trimming removed 5 bases from V and 8 bases from J; junction bases left unmatched: 9. The germline V gene has CDR1 SGHTA and CDR2 FQGNSA. This CDR3 has 14 amino acids. DNA of the CDR3: TGTGCCAGCAGCGTCGGAGCGGGAACGCATGAGCAGTTCTTC. It is translated as CASSVGAGTHEQFF.

The CDR3 coding sequence is TGTGCCAGCAGTGAAGAAGCTAGCGGGAGCCTCAGGAACGAGCAGTACTTC. This codes for CASSEEASGSLRNEQYF. This chain connects TRBV6-1 to TRBJ2-7, with 10 bases aligning to TRBD2. V lost 1 base and J lost 5; bases outside the gene matches: 11. The CDR3 runs 17 residues. Germline values: CDR1 MNHNS, CDR2 SASEGT.

V gene TRBV30 combines with J gene TRBJ2-3; 7 bases agree with TRBD1. Per germline, CDR1 GTSNPN and CDR2 SVGIG (reference sequence). This CDR3 contains 16 residues. The V and J ends lost 5 bases and 1 base, in that order; junction bases with no gene match: 12. This chain's CDR3 is CAWGGGQTPGTDTQYF. The CDR3 bases are TGTGCCTGGGGTGGGGGACAGACCCCTGGCACAGATACGCAGTATTTT.

On this clone: Different DNA sequences within this sample yield the same CDR3. CDR3 sequence: CASSPSGNQPQHF. The CDR3 coding sequence is TGTGCCAGCTCACCCAGTGGCAATCAGCCCCAGCATTTT. The chain links TRBV18 to TRBJ1-5; no definite D call. CDR1 is KGHSH and CDR2 is LQKENI in the germline V gene. The CDR3 is 13 residues long. V lost 3 bases, J lost 2 bases, and 5 bases lay in between.

The genes are TRBV28 and TRBJ2-1, with TRBD2 identical over 10 bases. V lost 5 bases to trimming and J lost 4 bases; unmatched junction nucleotides: 11. Per germline, CDR1 MDHEN and CDR2 SYDVKM. The CDR3 has 17 amino acids. CDR3 in DNA: TGTGCCAGCAGTCCCCGGATCGGGACTAGCGATTACAATGAGCAGTTCTTC. Translating it yields CASSPRIGTSDYNEQFF.

V usage is TRBV28 and J usage is TRBJ1-1, with D possibly TRBD1 on 5 matching bases. This CDR3 has 12 amino acids. CDR1 and CDR2 (germline): MDHEN, SYDVKM. V lost 6 bases and J 11 bases, leaving 16 bases between the germline ends. For the CDR3, the DNA is TGTGCCAGCAGCTCCCCGGCAGGGAATGCTTTCTTT. This codes for CASSSPAGNAFF.

The chain recombines TRBV7-2 with TRBJ1-1; D might be TRBD1 (5 bases). Deletions cut 5 bases from V and 1 base from J, with 11 bases between. The CDR3 covers 14 residues. Germline V CDR1 and CDR2: SGHTA, FQGNSA. CDR3 sequence: CASSPTASNTEAFF. DNA of the CDR3: TGTGCCAGCAGCCCGACAGCTTCGAACACTGAAGCTTTCTTT.

This chain joins TRBV7-9 and TRBJ1-1; 7 bases fit TRBD1. The germline V gene encodes CDR1 SEHNR and CDR2 FQNEAQ (reference sequence). This CDR3 spans 13 amino acids. Trimming cost V 4 bases and J 1 base; bases outside gene matches: 0. The CDR3 DNA sequence: TGTGCCAGCAGCTGGACAGGGAACACTGAAGCTTTCTTT. Its protein is CASSWTGNTEAFF. Filled out from reference TRBV7-9 and TRBJ1-1, the complete variable domain reads DTGVSQNPRHKITKRGQNVTFRCDPISEHNRLYWYRQTLGQGPEFLTYFQNEAQLEKSRLLSDRFSAERPKGSFSTLEIQRTEQGDSAMYLCASSWTGNTEAFFGQGTRLTVV.

The rearrangement links TRBV30 to TRBJ2-1; 7 bases agree with TRBD2. V was clipped by 5 bases and J by 0 bases; unmatched bases: 7. The CDR3 is 15 amino acids. Germline loops: CDR1 GTSNPN, CDR2 SVGIG (reference sequence). CDR3 protein: CAWVRGGSSYNEQFF. CDR3 DNA: TGTGCCTGGGTTAGGGGCGGGAGCTCCTACAATGAGCAGTTCTTC.

The V gene is TRBV29-1, the J gene TRBJ1-6; the match to TRBD1 covers 8 bases. V lost 4 bases to trimming and J lost 10 bases; unmatched junction nucleotides: 6. This CDR3 has 13 amino acids. Germline CDR1 is SQVTM and CDR2 is ANQGSEA. The CDR3 nucleotides read TGCAGCGTTGGACAGGGGAGATTCTCACCCCTCCACTTT. Amino acid sequence: CSVGQGRFSPLHF. The whole variable domain, filled in from reference TRBV29-1 and TRBJ1-6, reads SAVISQKPSRDICQRGTSLTIQCQVDSQVTMMFWYRQQPGQSLTLIATANQGSEATYESGFVIDKFPISRPNLTFSTLTVSNMSPEDSSIYLCSVGQGRFSPLHFGNGTRLTVT.